Each of the 27 T cell receptor beta chains below was sequenced from the same sample in a study of shared clonotypes between healthy human individuals. Generated by immunoSEQ multiplex PCR, the TCRdb table keeps only in-frame clones and is missing some. Of some 2.1 million clones detected, approximately 94% appear once; the ten largest clones hold 0.9% to 1.4%. Naive CD8 cells were CD45RO-negative, positively selected for CCR7, excluding terminally differentiated effector memory CD45RA+ cells. The specimen sequenced was naive CD8+ T cells sorted from blood. These TCRs come from a man younger than 35 in good health.

The table lists this clone with a count of one. The chain has TRBV6-1 and TRBJ1-1, with TRBD1 matching 7 bases. The ends lost 1 base at V and 7 bases at J; junction bases unmatched: 12. The V gene's germline CDR1 is MNHNS and CDR2 SASEGT. The CDR3 has 16 amino acids. In nucleotides, the CDR3 is TGTGCCAGCAGTGAAGGTGAGGGGGCGATCCTTATTGAAGCTTTCTTT. Its protein is CASSEGEGAILIEAFF.

The gene calls are TRBV4-1 and TRBJ1-1; 8 bases agree with TRBD1. The CDR3 totals 16 residues. Germline CDR1 reads MGHRA; CDR2 reads YSYEKL. J gave up 0 bases and V 4 bases, and 7 bases lay outside the gene matches. In DNA form, the CDR3 reads TGCGCCAGCAGCCCGCGGACAGGGCCGATGAACACTGAAGCTTTCTTT. Translation gives CASSPRTGPMNTEAFF.

This clone was seen once. The chain couples TRBV13 to TRBJ1-1; D is undetermined. This CDR3 spans 17 amino acids. Germline CDR1 and CDR2: PRHDT and FYEKMQ (reference sequence). V lost 5 bases, J lost 1 base, and 20 bases lay in between. The CDR3 here is CASSHAFGETANTEAFF. The CDR3 nucleotides read TGTGCCAGCAGCCACGCCTTTGGGGAGACGGCGAACACTGAAGCTTTCTTT.

The rearrangement uses TRBV19 and TRBJ1-3; 9 bases are shared with TRBD1. CDR1 is LNHDA and CDR2 is SQIVND in the germline V gene (reference sequence). The CDR3 sequence is 17 residues long. The V gene end was trimmed by 7 bases and the J gene end by 8 bases; junction bases not matched to a gene: 18. CDR3 amino acids: CASTDSLGTGIGDTIYF. The CDR3 DNA is TGTGCCAGTACCGATTCCCTTGGGACAGGGATAGGGGACACCATATATTTT.

This chain connects TRBV19 to TRBJ2-1; a possible D gene is TRBD2 (5 bases). The V and J ends lost 5 bases and 4 bases respectively, with 15 bases between them. Germline-derived CDR1 and CDR2 are LNHDA and SQIVND (reference sequence). This CDR3 comprises 15 residues. CDR3 amino acids: CASSLLSSPYNEQFF. CDR3 DNA: TGTGCCAGTAGTTTGTTGTCTAGCCCTTACAATGAGCAGTTCTTC.

This rearrangement joins TRBV6-5 to TRBJ2-7; 10 positions match TRBD2. This CDR3 is built from 16 residues. The germline gives CDR1 MNHEY, CDR2 SVGAGI. V was pared by 0 bases and J by 1 base, with 3 bases of the junction left unmatched. The CDR3 DNA reads as TGTGCCAGCAGTTACTCTGCTAGCGGGGGTTCCTACGAGCAGTACTTC. This codes for CASSYSASGGSYEQYF.

The rearrangement uses TRBV6-5 and TRBJ2-7; D gene ambiguous. The germline V gene has CDR1 MNHEY and CDR2 SVGAGI. The CDR3 consists of 13 residues. The germline V and J ends were trimmed by 5 bases and 6 bases, with 14 bases remaining between them. The CDR3 DNA sequence: TGTGCCAGCAGTGACGGTGGGCCTGGCGAGCAGTACTTC. As protein: CASSDGGPGEQYF.

The genes are TRBV15 and TRBJ2-3, with D hard to call. The germline V and J ends were trimmed by 3 bases and 4 bases, with 17 bases remaining between them. CDR1 and CDR2 from the germline V gene are LNHNV and YYDKDF (reference sequence). CDR3 length equals 16 residues. CDR3 amino acids: CATSRILVLLADTQYF. As DNA, the CDR3 is TGTGCCACCAGCAGGATATTAGTCTTACTGGCAGATACGCAGTATTTT.

The chain employs TRBV2 and TRBJ2-7, with D perhaps TRBD2 (5 bases). Germline-derived CDR1 and CDR2 are SNHLY and FYNNEI. The CDR3 is made up of 14 amino acids. The V end lost 2 bases, the J end lost 3 bases, and 11 bases lay between the germline ends. The CDR3 reads CASSELATVYEQYF. CDR3 DNA sequence: TGTGCCAGCAGTGAACTAGCCACGGTCTACGAGCAGTACTTC.

The V and J genes are TRBV10-2 and TRBJ1-6, with a weak D call TRBD1 (6 bases). V was shortened by 4 bases and J by 8 bases, with 12 bases between the two germline ends. This CDR3 is built from 14 residues. The germline V gene has CDR1 WSHSY and CDR2 SAAADI. CDR3 in DNA: TGCGCCAGCAGTGCTGCAGGGGCTGATTCACCCCTCCACTTT. Its translation: CASSAAGADSPLHF.

This sequence joins TRBV10-3 and TRBJ1-1; a possible D gene is TRBD1 (5 bases). Germline CDR1 is ENHRY and CDR2 is SYGVKD. The V end lost 0 bases, the J end lost 7 bases, and 12 bases lay between the germline ends. The CDR3 is 14 residues long. The CDR3 bases are TGTGCCATCAGTGAGTCGTTGGGGGTTGGTGAAGCTTTCTTT. Translation gives CAISESLGVGEAFF.

The chain joins TRBV5-6 to TRBJ2-1; D unresolved. CDR3 size: 15 residues. With 5 bases removed from V and 0 bases from J, the gap between germline ends came to 12 bases. Germline V gives CDR1 SGHDT, CDR2 YYEEEE. In DNA, the CDR3 is TGTGCCAGCAGTCCCTTTCCCAGCTCCTACAATGAGCAGTTCTTC. Protein product: CASSPFPSSYNEQFF.

V gene TRBV2 combines with J gene TRBJ2-7, with D perhaps matching TRBD1 or TRBD2 (5 bases each). The CDR3 loop spans 11 amino acids. The germline V gene encodes CDR1 SNHLY and CDR2 FYNNEI. V lost 6 bases and J lost 6, with 9 bases in between. CDR3 coding DNA: TGTGCCAGCAGCCCGGGGACCGAGCAGTACTTC. Residues: CASSPGTEQYF. The entire variable domain, with the rest obtained from reference TRBV2 and TRBJ2-7, is as follows: EPEVTQTPSHQVTQMGQEVILRCVPISNHLYFYWYRQILGQKVEFLVSFYNNEISEKSEIFDDQFSVERPDGSNFTLKIRSTKLEDSAMYFCASSPGTEQYFGPGTRLTVT.

The chain recombines TRBV12-5 with TRBJ2-5; 12 positions agree with TRBD2. The CDR3 length is 15 residues. Unmatched junction bases numbered 6, after V lost 5 bases and J lost 5 bases. Germline CDR1 reads LGHNT; CDR2 reads FRNRAP. CDR3 in amino acids: CASGIQLAGGETQYF. CDR3 sequence (DNA): TGTGCTAGTGGTATCCAACTAGCGGGAGGTGAGACCCAGTACTTC.

This rearrangement joins TRBV2 to TRBJ2-7; 7 nucleotides match TRBD2. The germline gives CDR1 SNHLY, CDR2 FYNNEI. V shed 11 bases and J 2 bases; nucleotides not matched to a gene: 15. This CDR3 region has 15 residues. CDR3 nucleotides: TGTGCCTGCTACAATAGGCGGGGGACCCCCTACGAGCAGTACTTC. It translates to CACYNRRGTPYEQYF.

In regard to this clone: The identical CDR3 is also encoded by other nucleotide sequences in the sample. The chain uses TRBV9 and TRBJ2-2, with TRBD1 matching over 7 bases. The CDR3 has 16 amino acids. J gave up 0 bases and V 3 bases, and 5 bases lay outside the gene matches. Germline V gives CDR1 SGDLS, CDR2 YYNGEE. The CDR3 is CASSARTGPNTGELFF. In DNA, the CDR3 is TGTGCCAGCAGCGCCCGGACAGGCCCGAACACCGGGGAGCTGTTTTTT.

This clone was found once. The V and J genes are TRBV4-1 and TRBJ2-7; 9 nucleotides line up with TRBD1. V was pared by 4 bases and J by 3 bases, with 7 bases of the junction left unmatched. Germline V gene data show CDR1 as MGHRA and CDR2 as YSYEKL. This CDR3 is 15 amino acids long. CDR3 sequence reads: CASSLFEGQGYEQYF. In DNA form, the CDR3 reads TGCGCCAGCAGCCTTTTCGAGGGACAGGGCTACGAGCAGTACTTC.

A word on this clone: This sample also contains other DNA sequences that code for the same CDR3. This chain uses TRBV4-3 with TRBJ2-1; possibly TRBD1 or TRBD2 for D (6 bases each). The V end was cut by 4 bases, the J end by 1 base, with 8 bases between. This CDR3 spans 14 amino acids. Per the germline V gene, CDR1 is LGHNA and CDR2 is YSLEER. CDR3: CASSLGGSYNEQFF. CDR3 coding DNA: TGCGCCAGCAGCCTAGGGGGGTCCTACAATGAGCAGTTCTTC.

The chain has TRBV2 and TRBJ2-7; D call uncertain. Per the germline V gene, CDR1 is SNHLY and CDR2 is FYNNEI. V was clipped by 4 bases and J by 4 bases, with 8 bases between them. The CDR3 length is 12 residues. This chain's CDR3 is CASSGGKYEQYF. CDR3 in DNA: TGTGCCAGCAGTGGAGGCAAATACGAGCAGTACTTC.

The CDR3 coding sequence is TGCGCCAGCAGCTTTGTAACAGGGGGCGCGGATGGCTACACCTTC. Translation: CASSFVTGGADGYTF. V and J are TRBV5-1 and TRBJ1-2, with 9 bases identical to TRBD1. The CDR3 is made up of 15 amino acids. Unmatched junction bases numbered 8, after V lost 2 bases and J lost 6 bases. Germline V CDR1 and CDR2: SGHRS, YFSETQ. Supplemented by reference TRBV5-1 and TRBJ1-2, the full variable domain reads KAGVTQTPRYLIKTRGQQVTLSCSPISGHRSVSWYQQTPGQGLQFLFEYFSETQRNKGNFPGRFSGRQFSNSRSEMNVSTLELGDSALYLCASSFVTGGADGYTFGSGTRLTVV.

This sequence joins TRBV7-9 and TRBJ2-7; D is ambiguous. CDR1 and CDR2 from the germline V gene are SEHNR and FQNEAQ (reference sequence). Trimming stripped 5 bases from V and 3 bases from J, with 8 bases between. This CDR3 region has 12 residues. The CDR3 sequence is CASSDYSYEQYF. CDR3 bases: TGTGCCAGCAGCGATTACAGCTACGAGCAGTACTTC.

The V call is TRBV14, the J call TRBJ2-3; TRBD2 matches 10 bases. Germline V gene sequence: CDR1 SGHDN, CDR2 FVKESK. CDR3 length equals 17 residues. V was pared by 6 bases and J by 1 base, with 10 bases of the junction left unmatched. The CDR3 loop is CASSILAGVVGTDTQYF. DNA of the CDR3: TGTGCCAGCAGTATTCTAGCGGGAGTAGTGGGCACAGATACGCAGTATTTT.

The chain uses TRBV7-6 and TRBJ2-7; the D is unclear. The CDR3 is made up of 14 amino acids. The V gene's germline CDR1 is SGHVS and CDR2 FNYEAQ. V dropped 2 bases and J dropped 0 bases, with 8 bases sitting between them. Here the CDR3 reads CASSLKGLSYEQYF. As DNA, the CDR3 is TGTGCCAGCAGCTTAAAGGGCCTCTCCTACGAGCAGTACTTC.

The rearrangement uses TRBV6-6 and TRBJ1-4, with 9 bases fitting TRBD1. The CDR3 loop spans 14 amino acids. V was clipped by 8 bases and J by 8 bases; unmatched bases: 9. Germline assignment: CDR1 MNHNY and CDR2 SVGAGI (reference sequence). The DNA of the CDR3 is TGTGCCAGCTTTTGGACAGGGGCGTGGGAAAAACTGTTTTTT. It translates to CASFWTGAWEKLFF.

This clone was seen once. This chain uses TRBV7-8 with TRBJ1-2; 7 nucleotides match TRBD1. This CDR3 is 14 amino acids long. Trimming at V came to 5 bases and at J to 4 bases, leaving 7 bases not matched to a gene. Germline V gene data show CDR1 as SGHVS and CDR2 as FQNEAQ. DNA for the CDR3: TGTGCCAGCAGCCTCGGGACAGAGCTCTATGGCTACACCTTC. Translated, it gives CASSLGTELYGYTF.

J is TRBJ1-5 and V is TRBV5-6; TRBD1 might be the D (5 bases). This CDR3 contains 14 residues. Germline-derived CDR1 and CDR2 are SGHDT and YYEEEE. Trimming left V 3 bases short and J 6 bases short, with 13 bases between. The chain's CDR3 is CASSSGGTSQPQHF. In DNA, the CDR3 is TGTGCCAGCAGCTCGGGGGGGACGAGTCAGCCCCAGCATTTT.

This chain joins TRBV29-1 and TRBJ2-3; TRBD1 is a possible D gene (6 bases). The CDR3 loop spans 17 amino acids. Germline V gene lookup returns CDR1 SQVTM and CDR2 ANQGSEA. Trimming pared 7 bases from V and 4 bases from J, leaving 27 bases between. The CDR3 DNA reads TGCAGCGGGGGATGGGGCACAGGGAGAGTGATTGCAGATACGCAGTATTTT. Encoded protein: CSGGWGTGRVIADTQYF.